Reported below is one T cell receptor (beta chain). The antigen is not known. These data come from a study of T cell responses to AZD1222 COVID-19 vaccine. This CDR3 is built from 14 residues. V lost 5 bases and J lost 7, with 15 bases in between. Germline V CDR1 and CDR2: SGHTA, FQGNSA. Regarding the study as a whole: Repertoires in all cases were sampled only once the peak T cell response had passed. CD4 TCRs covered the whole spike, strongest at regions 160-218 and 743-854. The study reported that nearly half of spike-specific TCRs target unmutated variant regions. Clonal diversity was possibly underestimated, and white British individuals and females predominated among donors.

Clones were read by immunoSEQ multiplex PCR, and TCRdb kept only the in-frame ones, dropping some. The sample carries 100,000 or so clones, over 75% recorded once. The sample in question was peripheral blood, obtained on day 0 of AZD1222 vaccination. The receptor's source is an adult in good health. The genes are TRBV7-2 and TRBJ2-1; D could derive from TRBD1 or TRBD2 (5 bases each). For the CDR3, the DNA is TGTGCCAGCAGCCAAATAACGGGACGAAATGAGCAGTTCTTC. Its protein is CASSQITGRNEQFF. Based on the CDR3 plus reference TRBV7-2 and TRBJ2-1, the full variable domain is GAGVSQSPSNKVTEKGKDVELRCDPISGHTALYWYRQSLGQGLEFLIYFQGNSAPDKSGLPSDRFSAERTGGSVSTLTIQRTQQEDSAVYLCASSQITGRNEQFFGPGTRLTVL.